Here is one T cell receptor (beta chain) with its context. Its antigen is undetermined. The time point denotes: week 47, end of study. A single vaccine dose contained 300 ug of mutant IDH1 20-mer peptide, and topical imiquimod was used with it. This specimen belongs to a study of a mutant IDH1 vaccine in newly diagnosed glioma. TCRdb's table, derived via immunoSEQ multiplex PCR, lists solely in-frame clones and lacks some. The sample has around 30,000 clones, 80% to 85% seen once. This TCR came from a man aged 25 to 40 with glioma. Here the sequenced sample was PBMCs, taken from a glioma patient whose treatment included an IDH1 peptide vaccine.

The CDR3 spells CASSTAGQGEVYGYTF. CDR3 DNA: TGCGCCAGCAGCACGGCGGGGCAGGGGGAGGTCTATGGCTACACCTTC. This rearrangement joins TRBV5-1 to TRBJ1-2, with TRBD1 matching 7 bases. The germline V gene has CDR1 SGHRS and CDR2 YFSETQ. The V segment lost 4 bases and the J segment 4 bases; nucleotides outside the gene matches: 13. The CDR3 contains 16 residues. The whole variable domain, filled in from reference TRBV5-1 and TRBJ1-2, reads KAGVTQTPRYLIKTRGQQVTLSCSPISGHRSVSWYQQTPGQGLQFLFEYFSETQRNKGNFPGRFSGRQFSNSRSEMNVSTLELGDSALYLCASSTAGQGEVYGYTFGSGTRLTVV.